The 18 T cell receptor beta chains below come from one sample, sequenced in a study of control samples from healthy donors and cancer patients. Some clones are missing from TCRdb's copy, which holds only in-frame ones; the method was immunoSEQ multiplex PCR. The table lists approximately 9,800 clones, roughly 88% of them singletons. Sequencing input: PBMCs. Source of these receptors: a man in his fifties or sixties with colorectal cancer.

J is TRBJ1-2 and V is TRBV27; 7 bases line up with TRBD1. After removal of 5 bases from V and 8 bases from J, the junction contained 11 bases not matched to a gene. This CDR3 region has 14 residues. Germline CDR1 reads MNHEY; CDR2 reads SMNVEV (reference sequence). CDR3 region: CASSTQNRGGGYTF. The CDR3 nucleotides are TGTGCCAGCAGTACACAAAACAGGGGAGGCGGCTACACCTTC.

This clone has only one observation. CDR3 amino acids: CASSLVGQGNQPQHF. The CDR3 coding sequence is TGTGCCAGCAGCTTAGTTGGGCAGGGCAATCAGCCCCAGCATTTT. V and J are TRBV7-2 and TRBJ1-5; no reliable D call. Trimming pared 1 base from V and 2 bases from J, leaving 9 bases between. This CDR3 is built from 15 residues. The germline gives CDR1 SGHTA, CDR2 FQGNSA.

The gene calls are TRBV5-6 and TRBJ1-1; D remains ambiguous. Germline V gene sequence: CDR1 SGHDT, CDR2 YYEEEE. This CDR3 has 16 amino acids. V was shortened by 0 bases and J by 5 bases, with 17 bases between the two germline ends. As DNA, the CDR3 is TGTGCCAGCAGCTTGGGTCTTCGAGGGTCCGGGACTGAAGCTTTCTTT. Residues: CASSLGLRGSGTEAFF.

The J gene is TRBJ2-7, the V gene TRBV15; TRBD1 is a possible D gene (6 bases). The CDR3 is made up of 15 amino acids. CDR1 and CDR2 (germline): LNHNV, YYDKDF (reference sequence). V lost 0 bases to trimming and J lost 2 bases, with 11 bases between them. The CDR3 spells CATSRDGQRPYEQYF. The CDR3 nucleotides read TGTGCCACCAGCAGAGACGGACAGAGACCCTACGAGCAGTACTTC.

The CDR3 reads CASSPSISGNTIYF. CDR3 nucleotides: TGTGCCAGCAGTCCCTCAATCTCTGGAAACACCATATATTTT. The rearrangement links TRBV27 to TRBJ1-3; D ambiguous. Germline V gene data show CDR1 as MNHEY and CDR2 as SMNVEV (reference sequence). V was trimmed by 5 bases and J by 0 bases, leaving 8 bases between them. The CDR3 has 14 residues.

The chain recombines TRBV9 with TRBJ2-1, with D possibly being TRBD2 (7 bases). Germline assignment: CDR1 SGDLS and CDR2 YYNGEE. V was cut by 0 bases and J by 2 bases, with 9 bases left in between. The CDR3 totals 15 residues. The CDR3 region is CASSVDGGPYNEQFF. In DNA, the CDR3 is TGTGCCAGCAGCGTAGACGGGGGGCCCTACAATGAGCAGTTCTTC.

Here the CDR3 reads CASSLGSGAGNTIYF. The CDR3 DNA is TGCGCCAGCAGCTTGGGGTCAGGTGCTGGAAACACCATATATTTT. V gene TRBV5-1 combines with J gene TRBJ1-3, with D uncertain. V dropped 0 bases and J dropped 2 bases, with 9 bases sitting between them. The CDR3 has 15 residues. CDR1 and CDR2 from the germline V gene are SGHRS and YFSETQ.

The V gene is TRBV27, the J gene TRBJ2-1, with unresolved D. CDR1 is MNHEY, CDR2 SMNVEV, per germline (reference sequence). V was trimmed by 4 bases and J by 7 bases, leaving 8 bases between them. The CDR3 loop spans 12 amino acids. CDR3 DNA: TGTGCCAGCAGTTCTCTAGTAAATGAGCAGTTCTTC. Its translation: CASSSLVNEQFF.

The chain is built from TRBV7-2 and TRBJ1-5, with D possibly matching TRBD1 (5 bases). This CDR3 region has 15 residues. CDR1 is SGHTA and CDR2 is FQGNSA in the germline V gene. Trimming pared 2 bases from V and 6 bases from J, leaving 14 bases between. The CDR3: CASSLTGGIGQPQHF. CDR3 sequence (DNA): TGTGCCAGCAGCTTAACGGGGGGGATCGGTCAGCCCCAGCATTTT.

The chain combines TRBV5-4 with TRBJ2-3; weak D call: TRBD2 (7 bases). The germline gives CDR1 SGHNT, CDR2 YYREEE (reference sequence). Trimming stripped 2 bases from V and 4 bases from J, with 17 bases between. CDR3 size: 16 residues. CDR3 sequence: CASSLGGGRGSDTQYF. CDR3 DNA: TGTGCCAGCAGCTTAGGAGGAGGGAGGGGGTCAGATACGCAGTATTTT. The whole variable domain, remainder taken from reference TRBV5-4 and TRBJ2-3, is ETGVTQSPTHLIKTRGQQVTLRCSSQSGHNTVSWYQQALGQGPQFIFQYYREEENGRGNFPPRFSGLQFPNYSSELNVNALELDDSALYLCASSLGGGRGSDTQYFGPGTRLTVL.

Only one count was recorded for this clone. V usage is TRBV5-5 and J usage is TRBJ2-3, with D possibly being TRBD2 (5 bases). Deletions cut 5 bases from V and 8 bases from J, with 18 bases between. The CDR3 consists of 14 residues. CDR1 is SGHKS and CDR2 is YYEKEE in the germline V gene (reference sequence). As DNA, the CDR3 is TGTGCCAGCAGTGATGATCGCGGGTTTCCTACGCAGTATTTT. Its protein is CASSDDRGFPTQYF. Filled out from reference TRBV5-5 and TRBJ2-3, the complete variable domain reads DAGVTQSPTHLIKTRGQQVTLRCSPISGHKSVSWYQQVLGQGPQFIFQYYEKEERGRGNFPDRFSARQFPNYSSELNVNALLLGDSALYLCASSDDRGFPTQYFGPGTRLTVL.

CDR3 residues: CASSLVGQNYGYTF. The CDR3 nucleotides are TGTGCCAGCAGTTTGGTGGGACAGAACTATGGCTACACCTTC. This chain connects TRBV7-2 to TRBJ1-2, with 7 nucleotides matching TRBD1. Per the germline V gene, CDR1 is SGHTA and CDR2 is FQGNSA. The CDR3 is 14 amino acids. V trimming: 6 bases; J trimming: 2 bases; junction bases outside the gene matches: 6.

The genes are TRBV2 and TRBJ1-6; D gene ambiguous. From germline, CDR1 is SNHLY and CDR2 FYNNEI. CDR3 length: 13 residues. The V end was cut by 10 bases, the J end by 7 bases, with 14 bases between. CDR3 in amino acids: CATRNWPNSPLHF. The CDR3 nucleotides are TGTGCCACCCGAAATTGGCCAAATTCACCCCTCCACTTT.

This chain connects TRBV28 to TRBJ1-3, with D tentatively TRBD1 (6 bases). The germline gives CDR1 MDHEN, CDR2 SYDVKM. V was shortened by 4 bases and J by 3 bases, with 16 bases between the two germline ends. This CDR3 spans 16 amino acids. CDR3 nucleotide sequence: TGTGCCAGCAGTTCCGGCAGGGGACTCCGTGGAAACACCATATATTTT. Protein product: CASSSGRGLRGNTIYF.

This clone came up once. The V gene is TRBV28, the J gene TRBJ2-4, with TRBD1 matching 9 bases. The CDR3 has 14 residues. Per germline, CDR1 MDHEN and CDR2 SYDVKM. The ends lost 5 bases at V and 5 bases at J; junction bases unmatched: 4. The CDR3 sequence is CASSLTGGQNIQYF. CDR3 bases: TGTGCCAGCAGTCTCACAGGGGGCCAAAACATTCAGTACTTC.

The rearrangement uses TRBV24-1 and TRBJ2-5; 10 positions match TRBD1. The CDR3 is 16 residues long. The V gene end was trimmed by 3 bases and the J gene end by 5 bases; junction bases not matched to a gene: 8. The germline gives CDR1 KGHDR, CDR2 SFDVKD. This CDR3 reads CATSDVTGGIRETQYF. In nucleotides, the CDR3 is TGTGCCACCAGTGATGTGACAGGGGGCATCAGGGAGACCCAGTACTTC.

Comment on this clone: Germline and junction disagree at one end, which may indicate a read error. The chain is built from TRBV7-3 and TRBJ2-3; no clear D. There are 14 residues in the CDR3. From germline, CDR1 is SGHTA and CDR2 FQGTGA. CDR3 sequence (DNA): TGTGCCAGCAGCTTGGCAGCTGGCACAGATGCGCAGTATTTT. It translates to CASSLAAGTDAQYF.

This clone showed up just once. This chain connects TRBV15 to TRBJ2-1; D may be TRBD2 (7 bases). Trimming removed 3 bases from V and 4 bases from J, with 13 bases in between. CDR1 and CDR2 (germline): LNHNV, YYDKDF (reference sequence). This CDR3 spans 15 amino acids. Written as DNA, the CDR3 is TGTGCCACCAGCAGTCCAGCGGGGACATACAATGAGCAGTTCTTC. It specifies CATSSPAGTYNEQFF.